Below, 30 T cell receptor beta chains from the same sample are listed, as sequenced in a study of cytomegalovirus exposure and HLA in healthy donors. In the PCR, 60 Vbeta and 13 Jbeta primers were used. Measured with immunoSEQ multiplex PCR; TCRdb has only the in-frame clones, and not every one. The table shows about 78,000 clones, with about three quarters occurring only once. The sequenced sample was PBMCs. The receptor set was obtained from a woman between 40 and 55 years old in good health and CMV-seropositive.

This clone was counted only a few times. The chain couples TRBV15 to TRBJ2-1, with 10 bases fitting TRBD1. In germline, CDR1 is LNHNV, CDR2 YYDKDF (reference sequence). The CDR3 contains 16 residues. The V and J ends lost 0 bases and 6 bases, in that order; junction bases with no gene match: 5. CDR3 residues: CATSRDRTGGFNEQFF. CDR3 coding DNA: TGTGCCACCAGCAGAGATCGGACAGGGGGTTTCAATGAGCAGTTCTTC.

In its sample, this clone was seen a few times. This same CDR3 is encoded by further DNA sequences in the sample. The CDR3, as DNA: TGTGCCTGGAGTGGAGGTTCGAACACTGAAGCTTTCTTT. Encoded protein: CAWSGGSNTEAFF. The gene calls are TRBV30 and TRBJ1-1; D not resolved. The germline V and J ends were trimmed by 1 base and 1 base, with 7 bases remaining between them. The CDR3 contains 13 residues. Germline V gives CDR1 GTSNPN, CDR2 SVGIG (reference sequence).

This sequence joins TRBV19 and TRBJ1-1; D possibly corresponds to TRBD1 (6 bases). The length of the CDR3 is 13 residues. CDR1 and CDR2 (germline): LNHDA, SQIVND (reference sequence). Trimming removed 6 bases from V and 6 bases from J, with 14 bases in between. The CDR3 reads CASRRQGSAEAFF. In DNA form, the CDR3 reads TGTGCCAGTAGGCGGCAGGGGAGTGCTGAAGCTTTCTTT.

This chain's CDR3 is CASIRTAEAFF. DNA for the CDR3: TGCGCCAGCATTCGGACAGCTGAAGCTTTCTTT. The gene calls are TRBV10-1 and TRBJ1-1, with D perhaps TRBD1 (6 bases). This CDR3 comprises 11 residues. Between the trimmed V and J ends, which lost 7 bases and 6 bases, there was a span of 9 bases. Germline loops: CDR1 WNHNN, CDR2 SYGVQD (reference sequence).

The V gene is TRBV30, the J gene TRBJ2-3; 14 bases align to TRBD2. CDR3 length: 16 residues. V lost 0 bases to trimming and J lost 3 bases; unmatched junction nucleotides: 2. CDR1 GTSNPN and CDR2 SVGIG come from the germline V gene (reference sequence). The CDR3 loop reads CAWSVGLAGGTDTQYF. CDR3 DNA sequence: TGTGCCTGGAGTGTAGGACTAGCGGGAGGTACAGATACGCAGTATTTT.

The rearrangement links TRBV6-5 to TRBJ1-1; D remains ambiguous. Trimming cost V 6 bases and J 0 bases, with 11 bases left between them. This CDR3 contains 14 residues. The germline V gene encodes CDR1 MNHEY and CDR2 SVGAGI. CDR3 residues: CASRGASMNTEAFF. Here the CDR3 DNA reads TGTGCCAGCAGGGGAGCATCAATGAACACTGAAGCTTTCTTT.

The chain has TRBV2 and TRBJ1-4; the match to TRBD1 covers 8 bases. Germline CDR1 reads SNHLY; CDR2 reads FYNNEI. Trimming took 7 bases from V and 8 from J; bases not matched to a gene: 6. CDR3 length: 13 amino acids. The CDR3 DNA sequence: TGTGCCAGCAACCTTGACAGGGGAGAAAAACTGTTTTTT. It is translated as CASNLDRGEKLFF. The full variable domain, rest sourced from reference TRBV2 and TRBJ1-4, is EPEVTQTPSHQVTQMGQEVILRCVPISNHLYFYWYRQILGQKVEFLVSFYNNEISEKSEIFDDQFSVERPDGSNFTLKIRSTKLEDSAMYFCASNLDRGEKLFFGSGTQLSVL.

V usage is TRBV30 and J usage is TRBJ1-1, with D maybe TRBD1 (6 bases). The CDR3 totals 13 residues. In germline, CDR1 is GTSNPN, CDR2 SVGIG (reference sequence). V was trimmed by 2 bases and J by 4 bases, leaving 11 bases between them. The CDR3 sequence: CAWSRGRGTEAFF. CDR3 DNA: TGTGCCTGGAGTAGGGGGAGAGGCACTGAAGCTTTCTTT.

This rearrangement joins TRBV5-1 to TRBJ2-1; 8 nucleotides align to TRBD2. Trimming at V came to 0 bases and at J to 3 bases, leaving 5 bases not matched to a gene. The CDR3 runs to 16 residues. Germline V gene data show CDR1 as SGHRS and CDR2 as YFSETQ. The CDR3 region has the DNA TGCGCCAGCAGCTTGGTGGCGGGGGGTTACTACAATGAGCAGTTCTTC. Amino acids: CASSLVAGGYYNEQFF. The variable domain in full, with the rest retrieved from reference TRBV5-1 and TRBJ2-1, is KAGVTQTPRYLIKTRGQQVTLSCSPISGHRSVSWYQQTPGQGLQFLFEYFSETQRNKGNFPGRFSGRQFSNSRSEMNVSTLELGDSALYLCASSLVAGGYYNEQFFGPGTRLTVL.

CDR3 sequence: CASSFGQGVVDGYTF. CDR3 coding DNA: TGTGCCAGCAGCTTTGGACAGGGGGTGGTCGATGGCTACACCTTC. The gene calls are TRBV5-4 and TRBJ1-2; TRBD1 matches at 10 bases. The CDR3 consists of 15 residues. Germline CDR1 SGHNT, CDR2 YYREEE (reference sequence). The junction had 7 bases not matched to a gene; V was cut back by 2 bases and J by 6 bases.

The chain recombines TRBV6-5 with TRBJ2-7; tentative D call: TRBD2 (7 bases). Deletions cut 6 bases from V and 5 bases from J, with 20 bases between. Germline lookup yields CDR1 MNHEY and CDR2 SVGAGI. CDR3 size: 15 residues. CDR3 DNA sequence: TGTGCCAGCAGGACGGCGGGGGCCGTCCGTAACGAGCAGTACTTC. It codes for CASRTAGAVRNEQYF.

CDR3 amino acids: CASSLGGHPLRQPQHF. In DNA, the CDR3 is TGTGCCAGCAGCTTAGGGGGCCATCCCCTTCGTCAGCCCCAGCATTTT. The chain couples TRBV7-2 to TRBJ1-5, with D perhaps matching TRBD1 (5 bases). CDR1 and CDR2 (germline): SGHTA, FQGNSA. The CDR3 totals 16 residues. Deletions cut 1 base from V and 6 bases from J, with 16 bases between.

The genes are TRBV29-1 and TRBJ1-1; D is unresolved. The germline V gene encodes CDR1 SQVTM and CDR2 ANQGSEA. The CDR3 runs to 13 residues. V was shortened by 8 bases and J by 0 bases, with 13 bases between the two germline ends. The CDR3 coding sequence is TGCAGCTCGGCGAGGGTGGTGAACACTGAAGCTTTCTTT. Encoded protein: CSSARVVNTEAFF.

The chain is built from TRBV27 and TRBJ1-1, with TRBD1 matching over 10 bases. Germline V gene lookup returns CDR1 MNHEY and CDR2 SMNVEV (reference sequence). V was clipped by 4 bases and J by 0 bases; unmatched bases: 2. The CDR3 spans 15 residues. CDR3 sequence reads: CASSSGQGMNTEAFF. CDR3 DNA: TGTGCCAGCAGTTCGGGACAGGGGATGAACACTGAAGCTTTCTTT.

The genes are TRBV6-5 and TRBJ2-3, with TRBD1 as a possible D gene (6 bases). This CDR3 spans 14 amino acids. CDR1 and CDR2 from the germline V gene are MNHEY and SVGAGI. The V gene lost 6 bases and the J gene lost 0 bases, with 10 bases spanning the gap. The CDR3 here is CASRQGQSTDTQYF. The CDR3 nucleotides are TGTGCCAGCAGGCAAGGACAGAGCACAGATACGCAGTATTTT.

The J gene is TRBJ2-5, the V gene TRBV18; tentatively, D is TRBD1 (5 bases). CDR3 size: 15 residues. Germline CDR1 reads KGHSH; CDR2 reads LQKENI. V dropped 4 bases and J dropped 2 bases, with 14 bases sitting between them. This CDR3 reads CASSRQTPQQETQYF. CDR3 coding DNA: TGTGCCAGCTCACGACAGACCCCTCAACAAGAGACCCAGTACTTC.

The chain recombines TRBV10-3 with TRBJ1-1; TRBD1 matches 8 bases. This CDR3 contains 13 residues. V was clipped by 4 bases and J by 4 bases; unmatched bases: 2. From germline, CDR1 is ENHRY and CDR2 SYGVKD. The CDR3 reads CAISGQGSTEAFF. CDR3 nucleotides: TGTGCCATCAGTGGACAGGGGAGCACTGAAGCTTTCTTT.

This chain connects TRBV7-2 to TRBJ2-6; 7 nucleotides match TRBD1. Per germline, CDR1 SGHTA and CDR2 FQGNSA. CDR3 size: 16 residues. The J segment lost 3 bases and the V segment lost 5 bases, leaving 7 bases of the junction unmatched. CDR3 DNA: TGTGCCAGCAGCCCTTCTACAGGGGTTGGGGCCAACGTCCTGACTTTC. It is translated as CASSPSTGVGANVLTF.

This chain connects TRBV7-9 to TRBJ2-7, with D perhaps TRBD1 (5 bases). Germline V gene lookup returns CDR1 SEHNR and CDR2 FQNEAQ (reference sequence). CDR3 length: 15 residues. V lost 5 bases and J lost 4, with 18 bases in between. CDR3 coding DNA: TGTGCCAGCAGCGAGCGAGTGGCGACAGTGTACGAGCAGTACTTC. It is translated as CASSERVATVYEQYF.

In its sample, this clone was seen a few times. V usage is TRBV28 and J usage is TRBJ2-2; the D gene is possibly TRBD2 (6 bases). Trimming took off 6 bases at V and 0 bases at J, with 14 bases between the two ends. Germline loops: CDR1 MDHEN, CDR2 SYDVKM. The CDR3 extends over 16 amino acids. The CDR3: CASSPPGGPNTGELFF. CDR3 DNA sequence: TGTGCCAGCAGCCCCCCCGGGGGACCGAACACCGGGGAGCTGTTTTTT.

The J gene is TRBJ2-2, the V gene TRBV29-1, with 10 bases that match TRBD1. The germline CDR1 and CDR2 sequences are SQVTM and ANQGSEA. Trimming took 5 bases from V and 6 from J; bases not matched to a gene: 9. The CDR3 sequence is 15 residues long. The CDR3 protein is CSVRTGQGFSGELFF. CDR3 coding DNA: TGCAGCGTTCGGACGGGACAGGGGTTCTCCGGGGAGCTGTTTTTT.

This chain uses TRBV2 with TRBJ2-7; 7 nucleotides match TRBD1. V dropped 4 bases and J dropped 5; count of bases not matched to a gene: 2. This CDR3 comprises 12 residues. Per the germline V gene, CDR1 is SNHLY and CDR2 is FYNNEI. CDR3 nucleotide sequence: TGTGCCAGCAGTGGACAGGGAGACGAGCAGTACTTC. It translates to CASSGQGDEQYF.

The rearrangement uses TRBV7-9 and TRBJ1-2; tentative D call: TRBD1 (6 bases). The ends were cut back, 6 bases at V and 5 bases at J, with 25 bases in the middle. The CDR3 spans 17 residues. Germline CDR1 is SEHNR and CDR2 is FQNEAQ (reference sequence). The CDR3 protein is CASSSTGPSASRYGYTF. The CDR3 DNA follows: TGTGCCAGCAGTTCAACAGGGCCCTCCGCCAGTAGGTATGGCTACACCTTC.

In this sample, this clone turned up a few times. The chain uses TRBV7-9 and TRBJ1-4; the match to TRBD1 covers 8 bases. The CDR3 is 15 residues long. Germline CDR1 reads SEHNR; CDR2 reads FQNEAQ (reference sequence). V shed 5 bases and J 5 bases; nucleotides not matched to a gene: 7. The CDR3 spells CASSHTRTGNEKLFF. CDR3 DNA sequence: TGTGCCAGCAGCCATACTAGGACAGGGAATGAAAAACTGTTTTTT.

This sequence joins TRBV19 and TRBJ2-1; tentative D call: TRBD2 (6 bases). CDR3 length: 19 residues. The V gene lost 5 bases and the J gene lost 0 bases, with 23 bases spanning the gap. CDR1 and CDR2 from the germline V gene are LNHDA and SQIVND (reference sequence). CDR3 sequence: CASSRRGGGGAYSYNEQFF. In DNA, the CDR3 is TGTGCCAGTAGTCGGAGGGGTGGCGGTGGGGCCTACTCCTACAATGAGCAGTTCTTC.

The chain links TRBV28 to TRBJ1-4; TRBD1 aligns across 9 bases. CDR1 MDHEN and CDR2 SYDVKM come from the germline V gene. Trimming cost V 2 bases and J 8 bases; bases outside gene matches: 6. This CDR3 has 15 amino acids. The CDR3 DNA follows: TGTGCCAGCAGTTTAGGAACCGGGACAGGGGAAAAACTGTTTTTT. It is translated as CASSLGTGTGEKLFF. Using reference TRBV28 and TRBJ1-4 for the parts outside the CDR3, the full variable domain is DVKVTQSSRYLVKRTGEKVFLECVQDMDHENMFWYRQDPGLGLRLIYFSYDVKMKEKGDIPEGYSVSREKKERFSLILESASTNQTSMYLCASSLGTGTGEKLFFGSGTQLSVL.

V usage is TRBV6-6 and J usage is TRBJ2-7; 9 bases map to TRBD1. Trimming took 4 bases from V and 4 from J; bases not matched to a gene: 2. The CDR3 consists of 13 residues. Germline V gene sequence: CDR1 MNHNY, CDR2 SVGAGI (reference sequence). The CDR3 here is CASSWTGAYEQYF. The CDR3 nucleotides read TGTGCCAGCAGTTGGACAGGGGCATACGAGCAGTACTTC.

V usage is TRBV5-1 and J usage is TRBJ1-4; 7 bases are shared with TRBD1. The CDR3 has 15 amino acids. CDR1 and CDR2 (germline): SGHRS, YFSETQ. The trim removed 4 bases at V and 5 bases at J, leaving 8 bases unmatched. CDR3 amino acids: CASSLSGTANEKLFF. The CDR3 DNA reads TGCGCCAGCAGCCTCTCCGGGACAGCGAATGAAAAACTGTTTTTT.

The V call is TRBV2, the J call TRBJ2-3; 8 nucleotides agree with TRBD1. J was trimmed by 2 bases and V by 6 bases; bases with no gene match: 7. The CDR3 has 15 amino acids. Per germline, CDR1 SNHLY and CDR2 FYNNEI. The CDR3 is CASRGQGTITDTQYF. The CDR3 coding sequence is TGTGCCAGCAGAGGACAGGGAACCATCACAGATACGCAGTATTTT.

V and J are TRBV30 and TRBJ1-3, with D possibly being TRBD1 (6 bases). The CDR3 is 16 amino acids. Germline CDR1 and CDR2: GTSNPN and SVGIG (reference sequence). The V end was cut by 0 bases, the J end by 3 bases, with 15 bases between. CDR3: CAWSVIQGSFGNTIYF. CDR3 in DNA: TGTGCCTGGAGTGTCATACAGGGCTCCTTTGGAAACACCATATATTTT.